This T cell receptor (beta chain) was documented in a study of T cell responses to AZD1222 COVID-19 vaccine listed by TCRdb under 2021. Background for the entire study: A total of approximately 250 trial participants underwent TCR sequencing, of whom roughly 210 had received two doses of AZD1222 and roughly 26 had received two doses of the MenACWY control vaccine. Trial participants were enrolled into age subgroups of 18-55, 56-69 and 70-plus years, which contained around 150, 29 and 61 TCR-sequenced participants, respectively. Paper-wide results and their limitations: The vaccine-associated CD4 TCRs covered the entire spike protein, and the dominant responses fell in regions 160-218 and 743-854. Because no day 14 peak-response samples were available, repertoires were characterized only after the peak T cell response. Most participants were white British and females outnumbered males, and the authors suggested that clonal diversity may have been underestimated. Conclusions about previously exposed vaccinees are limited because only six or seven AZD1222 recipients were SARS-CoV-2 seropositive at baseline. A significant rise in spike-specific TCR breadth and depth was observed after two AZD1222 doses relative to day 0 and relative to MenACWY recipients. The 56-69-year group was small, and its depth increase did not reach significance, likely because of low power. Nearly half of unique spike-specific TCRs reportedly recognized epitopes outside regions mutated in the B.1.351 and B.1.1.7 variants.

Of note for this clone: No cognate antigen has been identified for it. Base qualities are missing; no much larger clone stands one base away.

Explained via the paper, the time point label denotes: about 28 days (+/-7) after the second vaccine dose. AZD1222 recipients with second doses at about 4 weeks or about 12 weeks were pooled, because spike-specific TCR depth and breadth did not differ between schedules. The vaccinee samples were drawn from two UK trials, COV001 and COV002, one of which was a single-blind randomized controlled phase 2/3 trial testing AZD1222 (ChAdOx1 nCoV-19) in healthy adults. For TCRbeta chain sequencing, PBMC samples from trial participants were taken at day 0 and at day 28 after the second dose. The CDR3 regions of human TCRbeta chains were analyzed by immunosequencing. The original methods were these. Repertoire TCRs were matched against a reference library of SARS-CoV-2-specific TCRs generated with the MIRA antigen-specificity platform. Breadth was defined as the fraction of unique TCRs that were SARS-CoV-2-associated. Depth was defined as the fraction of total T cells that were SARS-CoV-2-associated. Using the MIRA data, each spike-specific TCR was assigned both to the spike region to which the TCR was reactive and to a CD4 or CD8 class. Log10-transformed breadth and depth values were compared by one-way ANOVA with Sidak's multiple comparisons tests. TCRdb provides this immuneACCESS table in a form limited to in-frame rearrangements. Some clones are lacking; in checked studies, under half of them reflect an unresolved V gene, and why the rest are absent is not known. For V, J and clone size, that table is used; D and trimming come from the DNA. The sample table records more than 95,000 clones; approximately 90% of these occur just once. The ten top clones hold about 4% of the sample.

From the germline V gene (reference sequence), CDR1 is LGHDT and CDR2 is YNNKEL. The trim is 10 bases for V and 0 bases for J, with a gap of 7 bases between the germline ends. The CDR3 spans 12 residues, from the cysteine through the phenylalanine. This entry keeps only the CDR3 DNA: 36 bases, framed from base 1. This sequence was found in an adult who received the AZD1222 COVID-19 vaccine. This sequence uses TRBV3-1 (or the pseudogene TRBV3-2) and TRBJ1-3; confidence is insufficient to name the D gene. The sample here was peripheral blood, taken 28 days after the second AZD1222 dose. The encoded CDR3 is CATASSGNTIYF. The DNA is TGTGCCACCGCGAGCTCTGGAAACACCATATATTTT.